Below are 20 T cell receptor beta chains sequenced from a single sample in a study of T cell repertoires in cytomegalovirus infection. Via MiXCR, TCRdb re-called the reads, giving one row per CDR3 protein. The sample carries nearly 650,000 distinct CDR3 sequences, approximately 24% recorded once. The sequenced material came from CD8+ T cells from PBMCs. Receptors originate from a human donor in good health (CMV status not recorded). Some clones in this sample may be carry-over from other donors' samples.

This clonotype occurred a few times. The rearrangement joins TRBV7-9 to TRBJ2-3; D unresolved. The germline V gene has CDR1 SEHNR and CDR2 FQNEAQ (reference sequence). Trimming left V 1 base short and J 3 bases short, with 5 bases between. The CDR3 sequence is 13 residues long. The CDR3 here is CASSLVETDTQYF. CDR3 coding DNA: TGTGCCAGCAGCTTAGTGGAGACAGATACGCAGTATTTT.

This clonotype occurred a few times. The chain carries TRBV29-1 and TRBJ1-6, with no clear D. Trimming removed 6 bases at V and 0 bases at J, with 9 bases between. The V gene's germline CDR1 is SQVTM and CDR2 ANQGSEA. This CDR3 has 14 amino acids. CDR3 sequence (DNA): TGCAGCGTGGCAGAGAGCTCCTATAATTCACCCCTCCACTTT. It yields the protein CSVAESSYNSPLHF.

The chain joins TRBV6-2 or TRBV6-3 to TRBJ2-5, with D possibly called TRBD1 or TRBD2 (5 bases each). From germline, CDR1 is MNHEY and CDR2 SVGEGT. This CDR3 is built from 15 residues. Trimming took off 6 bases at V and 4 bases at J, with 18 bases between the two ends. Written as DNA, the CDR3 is TGTGCCAGCAGGGCCGGGACGGCTCCCTCAGAGACCCAGTACTTC. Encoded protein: CASRAGTAPSETQYF.

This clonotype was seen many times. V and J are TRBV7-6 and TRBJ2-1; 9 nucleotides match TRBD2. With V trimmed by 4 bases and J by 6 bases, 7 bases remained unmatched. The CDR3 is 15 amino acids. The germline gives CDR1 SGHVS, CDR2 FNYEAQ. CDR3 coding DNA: TGTGCCAGCAGCTCGGCGGGGGGGCCAGGCAATGAGCAGTTCTTC. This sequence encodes CASSSAGGPGNEQFF. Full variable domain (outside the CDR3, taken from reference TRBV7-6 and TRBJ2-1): GAGVSQSPRYKVTKRGQDVALRCDPISGHVSLYWYRQALGQGPEFLTYFNYEAQQDKSGLPNDRFSAERPEGSISTLTIQRTEQRDSAMYRCASSSAGGPGNEQFFGPGTRLTVL.

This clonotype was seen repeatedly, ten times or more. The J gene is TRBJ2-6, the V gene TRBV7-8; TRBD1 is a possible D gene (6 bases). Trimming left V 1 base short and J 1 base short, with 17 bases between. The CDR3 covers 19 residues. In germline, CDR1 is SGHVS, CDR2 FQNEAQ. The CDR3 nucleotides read TGTGCCAGCAGCTTAGGTTCCACGGGAAGGGGGTCTGGGGCCAACGTCCTGACTTTC. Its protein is CASSLGSTGRGSGANVLTF. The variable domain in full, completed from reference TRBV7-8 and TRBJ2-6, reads GAGVSQSPRYKVAKRGQDVALRCDPISGHVSLFWYQQALGQGPEFLTYFQNEAQLDKSGLPSDRFFAERPEGSVSTLKIQRTQQEDSAVYLCASSLGSTGRGSGANVLTFGAGSRLTVL.

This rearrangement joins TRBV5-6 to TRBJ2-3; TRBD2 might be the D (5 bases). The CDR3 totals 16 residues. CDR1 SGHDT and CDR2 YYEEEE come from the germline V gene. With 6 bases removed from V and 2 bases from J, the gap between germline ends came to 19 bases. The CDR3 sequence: CASNFKPGIYTDTQYF. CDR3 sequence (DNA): TGTGCCAGCAACTTTAAACCGGGGATTTACACAGATACGCAGTATTTT.

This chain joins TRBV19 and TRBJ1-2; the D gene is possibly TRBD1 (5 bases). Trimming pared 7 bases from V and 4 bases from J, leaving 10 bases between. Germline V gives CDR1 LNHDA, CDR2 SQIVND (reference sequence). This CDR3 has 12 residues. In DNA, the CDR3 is TGTGCCAGTACCCAGGGAGCCTATGGCTACACCTTC. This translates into CASTQGAYGYTF.

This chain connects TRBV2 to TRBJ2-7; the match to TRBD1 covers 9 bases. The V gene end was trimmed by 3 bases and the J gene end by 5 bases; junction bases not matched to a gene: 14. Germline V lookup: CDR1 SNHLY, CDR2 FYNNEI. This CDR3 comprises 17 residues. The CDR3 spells CASSDTVGQGLFDEQYV. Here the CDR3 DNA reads TGTGCCAGCAGTGATACAGTGGGACAGGGTCTTTTCGACGAGCAGTACGTC.

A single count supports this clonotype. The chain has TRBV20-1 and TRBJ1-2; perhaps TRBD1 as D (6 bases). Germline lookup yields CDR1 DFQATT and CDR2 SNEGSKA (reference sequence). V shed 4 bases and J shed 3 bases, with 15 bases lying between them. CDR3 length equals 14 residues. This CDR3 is CSATLWGADYGYTF. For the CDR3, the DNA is TGCAGTGCTACCCTGTGGGGGGCAGACTATGGCTACACCTTC.

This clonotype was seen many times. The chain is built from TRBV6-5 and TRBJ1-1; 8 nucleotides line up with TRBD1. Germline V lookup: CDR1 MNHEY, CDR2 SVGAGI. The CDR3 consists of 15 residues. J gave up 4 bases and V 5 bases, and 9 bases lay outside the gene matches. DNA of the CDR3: TGTGCCAGCAGTCCCGTGAACAGGGGGGGCACTGAAGCTTTCTTT. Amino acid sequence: CASSPVNRGGTEAFF.

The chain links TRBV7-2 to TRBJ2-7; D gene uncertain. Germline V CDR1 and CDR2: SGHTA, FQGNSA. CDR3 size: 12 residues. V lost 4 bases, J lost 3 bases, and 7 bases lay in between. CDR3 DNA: TGTGCCAGCAGCTCTGCCTTCTACGAGCAGTACTTC. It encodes CASSSAFYEQYF.

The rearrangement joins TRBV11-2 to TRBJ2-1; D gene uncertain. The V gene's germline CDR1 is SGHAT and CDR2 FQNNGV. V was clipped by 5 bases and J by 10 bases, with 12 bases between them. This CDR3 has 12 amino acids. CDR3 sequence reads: CASSTSILEQFF. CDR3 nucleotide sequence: TGTGCCAGCAGCACCTCGATATTAGAGCAGTTCTTC.

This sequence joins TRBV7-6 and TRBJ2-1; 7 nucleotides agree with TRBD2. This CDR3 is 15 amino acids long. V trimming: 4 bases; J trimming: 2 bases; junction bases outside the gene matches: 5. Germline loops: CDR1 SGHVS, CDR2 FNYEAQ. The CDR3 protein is CASSSAGRAYNEQFF. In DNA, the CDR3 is TGTGCCAGCAGCTCCGCAGGGAGGGCCTACAATGAGCAGTTCTTC.

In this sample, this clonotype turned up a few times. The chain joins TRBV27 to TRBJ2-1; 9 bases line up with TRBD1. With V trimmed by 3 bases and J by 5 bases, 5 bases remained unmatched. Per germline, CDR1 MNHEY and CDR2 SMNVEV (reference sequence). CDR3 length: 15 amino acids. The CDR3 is CASSFDRGYDNEQFF. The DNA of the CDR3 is TGTGCCAGCAGTTTCGACAGGGGGTACGACAATGAGCAGTTCTTC.

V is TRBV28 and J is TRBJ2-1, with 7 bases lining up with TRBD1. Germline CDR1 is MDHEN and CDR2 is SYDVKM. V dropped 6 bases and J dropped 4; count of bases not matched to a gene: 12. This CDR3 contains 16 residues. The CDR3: CASRTTGKVGYNEQFF. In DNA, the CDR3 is TGTGCCAGCAGGACGACAGGGAAAGTTGGATACAATGAGCAGTTCTTC. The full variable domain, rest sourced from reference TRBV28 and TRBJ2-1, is DVKVTQSSRYLVKRTGEKVFLECVQDMDHENMFWYRQDPGLGLRLIYFSYDVKMKEKGDIPEGYSVSREKKERFSLILESASTNQTSMYLCASRTTGKVGYNEQFFGPGTRLTVL.

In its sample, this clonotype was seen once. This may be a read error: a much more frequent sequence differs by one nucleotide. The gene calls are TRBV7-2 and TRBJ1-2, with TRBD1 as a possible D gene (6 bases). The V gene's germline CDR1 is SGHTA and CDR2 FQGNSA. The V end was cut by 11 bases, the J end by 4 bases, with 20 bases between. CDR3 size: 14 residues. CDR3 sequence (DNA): TGTGCCGCTCCTTGGGGGGGCAGGTTCTATGGCTACACCTTC. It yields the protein CAAPWGGRFYGYTF.

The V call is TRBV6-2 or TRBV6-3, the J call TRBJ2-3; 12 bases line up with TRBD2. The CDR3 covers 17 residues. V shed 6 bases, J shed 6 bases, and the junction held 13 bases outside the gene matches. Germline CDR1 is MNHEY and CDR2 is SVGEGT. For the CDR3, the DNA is TGTGCCAGCAGATTGAAAGGACTAGCGGGGATTCGGGATACGCAGTATTTT. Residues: CASRLKGLAGIRDTQYF.

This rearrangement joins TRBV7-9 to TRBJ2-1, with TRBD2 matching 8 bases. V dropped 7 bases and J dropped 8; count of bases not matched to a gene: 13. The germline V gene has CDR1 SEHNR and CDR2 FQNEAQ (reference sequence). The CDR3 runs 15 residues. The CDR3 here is CASNNMNGGADEQFF. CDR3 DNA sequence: TGTGCCAGCAACAATATGAACGGGGGGGCCGATGAGCAGTTCTTC.

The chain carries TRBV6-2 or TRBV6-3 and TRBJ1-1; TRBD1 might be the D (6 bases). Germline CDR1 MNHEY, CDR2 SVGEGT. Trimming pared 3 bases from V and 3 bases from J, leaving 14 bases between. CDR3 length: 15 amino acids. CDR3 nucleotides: TGTGCCAGCAGTTATTCGGAAAGGGGGGACACTGAAGCTTTCTTT. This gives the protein CASSYSERGDTEAFF.

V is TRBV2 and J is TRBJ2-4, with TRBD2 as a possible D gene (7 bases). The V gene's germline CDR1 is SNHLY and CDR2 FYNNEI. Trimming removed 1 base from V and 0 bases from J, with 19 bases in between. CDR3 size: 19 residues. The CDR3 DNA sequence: TGTGCCAGCAGTGAAGGGGGGGGCGTAGTGGGGGTAGCCAAAAACATTCAGTACTTC. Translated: CASSEGGGVVGVAKNIQYF.